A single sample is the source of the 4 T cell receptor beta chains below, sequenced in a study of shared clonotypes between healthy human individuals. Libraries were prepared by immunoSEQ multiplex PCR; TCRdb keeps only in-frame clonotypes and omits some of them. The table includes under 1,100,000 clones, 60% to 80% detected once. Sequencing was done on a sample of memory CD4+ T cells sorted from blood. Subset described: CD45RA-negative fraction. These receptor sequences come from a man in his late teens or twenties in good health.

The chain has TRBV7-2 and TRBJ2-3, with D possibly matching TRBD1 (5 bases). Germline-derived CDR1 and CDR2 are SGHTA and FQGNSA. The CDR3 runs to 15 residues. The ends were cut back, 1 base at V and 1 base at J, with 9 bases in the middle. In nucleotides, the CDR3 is TGTGCCAGCAGCTTAGACAGGTCGGGCACAGATACGCAGTATTTT. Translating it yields CASSLDRSGTDTQYF.

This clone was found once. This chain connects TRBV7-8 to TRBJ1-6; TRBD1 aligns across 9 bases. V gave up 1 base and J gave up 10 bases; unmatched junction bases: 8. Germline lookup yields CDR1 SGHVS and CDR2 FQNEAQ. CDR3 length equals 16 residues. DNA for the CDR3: TGTGCCAGCAGCTTAGGAGTGGGACAGGGAGACTCACCCCTCCACTTT. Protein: CASSLGVGQGDSPLHF.

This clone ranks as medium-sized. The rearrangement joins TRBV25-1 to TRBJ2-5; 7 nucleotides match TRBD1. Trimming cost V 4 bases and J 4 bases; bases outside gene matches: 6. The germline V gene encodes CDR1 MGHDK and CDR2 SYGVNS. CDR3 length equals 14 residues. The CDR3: CASSAQGWAETQYF. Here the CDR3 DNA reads TGTGCCAGCAGTGCACAGGGGTGGGCAGAGACCCAGTACTTC.

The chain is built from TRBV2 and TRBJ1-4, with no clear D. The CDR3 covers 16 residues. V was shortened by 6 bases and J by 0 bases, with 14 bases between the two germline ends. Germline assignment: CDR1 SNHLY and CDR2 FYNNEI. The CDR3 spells CASRPMDGSTNEKLFF. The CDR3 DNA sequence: TGTGCCAGCAGACCCATGGACGGCTCAACTAATGAAAAACTGTTTTTT.